This T cell receptor (beta chain) was sequenced for a study of blood T cell repertoires in COVID-19. About the research overall: Acute and convalescent COVID-19 samples came from the United States, Italy and Spain. Sources were T cells, B-cell-depleted T cells, or PBMCs; the material itself was cDNA or gDNA.

In the original analysis: Amplifying reference gene primers gave estimates of nucleated cell counts. Assay: immunoSEQ multiplex PCR; the TCRdb copy retains only in-frame clones and omits some. From that table come the V and J calls and clone size; the DNA was used to work out D and trimming. The table has around 76,000 clones, about 76% seen once. The CDR3 has 13 residues. Trimming stripped 6 bases from V and 4 bases from J, with 13 bases between. Per the germline V gene, CDR1 is SQVTM and CDR2 is ANQGSEA. This sequence was found in a woman aged 80 or over with active or convalescent COVID-19. This chain links TRBV29-1 with TRBJ1-5; D possibly corresponds to TRBD1 (6 bases). The sample taken for sequencing was peripheral blood. Here the CDR3 reads CSVRDNWNQPQHF. The CDR3 DNA follows: TGCAGCGTCCGGGACAATTGGAATCAGCCCCAGCATTTT. Combining the CDR3 with reference TRBV29-1 and TRBJ1-5 gives the whole variable domain SAVISQKPSRDICQRGTSLTIQCQVDSQVTMMFWYRQQPGQSLTLIATANQGSEATYESGFVIDKFPISRPNLTFSTLTVSNMSPEDSSIYLCSVRDNWNQPQHFGDGTRLSIL.